The 15 T cell receptor beta chains given below trace back to one sample, sequenced in a study of cytomegalovirus exposure and HLA in healthy donors. PCR primers comprised 60 Vbeta and 13 Jbeta primers. Here immunoSEQ multiplex PCR was the method, and the copy in TCRdb shows in-frame clones only, minus some. The data show roughly 100,000 clones, under 65% seen once. The sample comprised PBMCs. These receptor sequences come from a man aged 55-75 years in good health and CMV-seronegative.

V gene TRBV19 combines with J gene TRBJ1-2, with TRBD1 identical over 7 bases. The CDR3 length is 15 residues. V was pared by 8 bases and J by 2 bases, with 11 bases of the junction left unmatched. Germline V lookup: CDR1 LNHDA, CDR2 SQIVND (reference sequence). The CDR3 region is CASRIEGARNYGYTF. In DNA form, the CDR3 reads TGTGCCAGTCGGATCGAGGGGGCAAGAAACTATGGCTACACCTTC.

The chain employs TRBV11-3 and TRBJ1-1; maybe TRBD1 (5 bases). V lost 0 bases and J lost 5, with 10 bases in between. CDR1 and CDR2 from the germline V gene are SGHNT and YENEEA. The CDR3 is 14 amino acids. The CDR3 here is CASSLERGRTEAFF. CDR3 coding DNA: TGTGCCAGCAGCTTAGAGCGGGGGAGAACTGAAGCTTTCTTT.

V is TRBV4-2 and J is TRBJ1-6; 11 bases map to TRBD1. V shed 0 bases and J 4 bases; nucleotides not matched to a gene: 8. The CDR3 covers 19 residues. Germline V CDR1 and CDR2: LGHNA, YNFKEQ. The CDR3 DNA reads as TGTGCCAGCAGCCAAGACGGGACAGGGGGAAAGATTTATAATTCACCCCTCCACTTT. Encoded protein: CASSQDGTGGKIYNSPLHF.

This clone was counted once. The genes are TRBV6-1 and TRBJ1-2, with a weak D call TRBD1 (6 bases). Trimming removed 7 bases at V and 1 base at J, with 13 bases between. Per the germline V gene, CDR1 is MNHNS and CDR2 is SASEGT. The CDR3 totals 14 residues. CDR3 DNA: TGTGCCAGCACAAGGACAGCTCATAACTATGGCTACACCTTC. Translation gives CASTRTAHNYGYTF.

This chain joins TRBV29-1 and TRBJ2-1, with D perhaps matching TRBD2 (5 bases). The germline gives CDR1 SQVTM, CDR2 ANQGSEA. Trimming took off 2 bases at V and 13 bases at J, with 15 bases between the two ends. CDR3 length: 12 residues. The CDR3 DNA is TGCAGCGTTGAATATGTGAGGGAACTTCAGTTCTTC. Its protein product is CSVEYVRELQFF.

The chain is built from TRBV5-1 and TRBJ2-3; D is uncertain. V dropped 5 bases and J dropped 2 bases, with 9 bases sitting between them. This CDR3 comprises 13 residues. Germline CDR1 SGHRS, CDR2 YFSETQ. CDR3: CASRRGDTDTQYF. The CDR3 DNA reads TGCGCCAGCAGAAGAGGCGACACAGATACGCAGTATTTT.

The V gene is TRBV4-2, the J gene TRBJ2-5; 8 bases fit TRBD2. Germline CDR1 and CDR2: LGHNA and YNFKEQ. The CDR3 has 17 residues. The ends lost 0 bases at V and 5 bases at J; junction bases unmatched: 11. CDR3 DNA: TGTGCCAGCAGCCAAGATTCCAGCGGGGGCCTCTTGGAGACCCAGTACTTC. Translating it yields CASSQDSSGGLLETQYF.

In this sample, this clone turned up once. This sequence joins TRBV5-4 and TRBJ2-5, with 8 positions matching TRBD2. The CDR3 length is 17 residues. CDR1 and CDR2 from the germline V gene are SGHNT and YYREEE (reference sequence). V lost 4 bases, J lost 4 bases, and 15 bases stayed unmatched. The CDR3 loop reads CASSPPGPRGATETQYF. The CDR3 coding sequence is TGTGCCAGCAGCCCTCCTGGGCCGCGGGGGGCCACAGAGACCCAGTACTTC.

This clone was observed a handful of times. The chain recombines TRBV5-1 with TRBJ1-4; the D gene is possibly TRBD1 (6 bases). The CDR3 spans 14 residues. Trimming removed 4 bases at V and 8 bases at J, with 15 bases between. Germline V gene lookup returns CDR1 SGHRS and CDR2 YFSETQ. This CDR3 is CASSGGTGSEKLFF. The CDR3 DNA reads as TGCGCCAGCAGCGGGGGTACAGGGAGCGAAAAACTGTTTTTT.

The rearrangement links TRBV5-6 to TRBJ2-1; possible D gene TRBD2, 5 bases. Per the germline V gene, CDR1 is SGHDT and CDR2 is YYEEEE. This CDR3 has 14 residues. The ends were cut back, 1 base at V and 1 base at J, with 6 bases in the middle. DNA for the CDR3: TGTGCCAGCAGCTTGTCGGGGTCCTACAATGAGCAGTTCTTC. It codes for CASSLSGSYNEQFF.

The rearrangement joins TRBV10-1 to TRBJ2-5; D gene ambiguous. The germline V gene has CDR1 WNHNN and CDR2 SYGVQD (reference sequence). The V end was cut by 4 bases, the J end by 2 bases, with 14 bases between. The CDR3 extends over 15 amino acids. The CDR3 sequence: CASSADVRQQETQYF. CDR3 DNA: TGCGCCAGCAGTGCCGACGTGAGGCAGCAAGAGACCCAGTACTTC.

J is TRBJ2-2 and V is TRBV19; the match to TRBD1 covers 8 bases. The V and J ends lost 4 bases and 4 bases, in that order; junction bases with no gene match: 5. CDR1 and CDR2 from the germline V gene are LNHDA and SQIVND (reference sequence). The CDR3 sequence is 15 residues long. Written as DNA, the CDR3 is TGTGCCAGTAGTACAGGGGGCGTCTCCACCGGGGAGCTGTTTTTT. It translates to CASSTGGVSTGELFF.

The chain is built from TRBV5-1 and TRBJ2-7; a weak D match, TRBD1 (6 bases). The CDR3 covers 14 residues. V was shortened by 0 bases and J by 3 bases, with 10 bases between the two germline ends. Germline loops: CDR1 SGHRS, CDR2 YFSETQ. The CDR3 spells CASSLGGQFYEQYF. The CDR3 DNA reads TGCGCCAGCAGCTTGGGCGGACAGTTCTACGAGCAGTACTTC.

This clone appeared once. Other nucleotide sequences in the sample specify the same CDR3. This chain links TRBV5-1 with TRBJ1-5, with TRBD1 matching 8 bases. The CDR3 has 15 amino acids. Trimming cost V 0 bases and J 7 bases; bases outside gene matches: 6. Germline values: CDR1 SGHRS, CDR2 YFSETQ. For the CDR3, the DNA is TGCGCCAGCAGCTTGGGCGGACAGGGAGGCCAGCCCCAGCATTTT. Its translation: CASSLGGQGGQPQHF.

The chain recombines TRBV18 with TRBJ2-1; 8 bases line up with TRBD2. V lost 2 bases to trimming and J lost 6 bases; unmatched junction nucleotides: 3. The CDR3 covers 14 residues. Germline assignment: CDR1 KGHSH and CDR2 LQKENI. CDR3 DNA: TGTGCCAGCTCACCAAACCTAGCGGGCAATGAGCAGTTCTTC. This encodes CASSPNLAGNEQFF.